These 25 T cell receptor beta chains were all obtained from the same sample, sequenced in a study of T-cell memory formation after mild COVID-19. Each CDR3 protein gets one entry after TCRdb re-called the 5' RACE reads with MiXCR. Of a few hundred thousand distinct CDR3 sequences detected, roughly an eighth appear once; the ten largest clones hold about 20%. The sequencing sample was made of PBMCs or a T cell subset sorted from them (not recorded which). All receptors derive from a man aged 18 to 30 who had mild COVID-19 (a few samples of this study predate the infection). Cell type and time point are not known.

The rearrangement joins TRBV6-5 to TRBJ1-5, with D perhaps matching TRBD1 (5 bases). V lost 4 bases and J lost 7, with 14 bases in between. The CDR3 contains 14 residues. The V gene's germline CDR1 is MNHEY and CDR2 SVGAGI. The CDR3 bases are TGTGCCAGCAGTTCCTCGGGGGGGTACCAGCCCCAGCATTTT. Translated: CASSSSGGYQPQHF.

This clonotype was picked up a small number of times. This chain connects TRBV11-2 to TRBJ1-2, with TRBD1 as a possible D gene (6 bases). The V end lost 5 bases, the J end lost 6 bases, and 16 bases lay between the germline ends. CDR1 is SGHAT and CDR2 is FQNNGV in the germline V gene. The length of the CDR3 is 14 residues. In DNA, the CDR3 is TGTGCCAGCAGCCCAAACTCAGGGGTGGATGGCTACACCTTC. Translated: CASSPNSGVDGYTF.

The chain couples TRBV29-1 to TRBJ1-1, with a tentative D call TRBD1 (5 bases). Between the trimmed V and J ends, which lost 7 bases and 5 bases, there was a span of 14 bases. This CDR3 is 12 amino acids long. Germline V lookup: CDR1 SQVTM, CDR2 ANQGSEA. The CDR3 loop is CSAPDGGTEAFF. The CDR3, as DNA: TGCAGCGCCCCGGATGGGGGAACTGAAGCTTTCTTT.

This clonotype was counted only a few times. The chain has TRBV11-2 and TRBJ1-3; D is possibly TRBD1 (6 bases). Deletions cut 1 base from V and 1 base from J, with 11 bases between. This CDR3 comprises 16 residues. The germline V gene encodes CDR1 SGHAT and CDR2 FQNNGV. DNA of the CDR3: TGTGCCAGCAGCTTAGTTTGGGGGCCATCTGGAAACACCATATATTTT. Translation gives CASSLVWGPSGNTIYF.

The J gene is TRBJ2-3, the V gene TRBV6-5; D is unresolved. Per the germline V gene, CDR1 is MNHEY and CDR2 is SVGAGI. Trimming shortened V by 2 bases and J by 1 base, and 7 bases separated the two germline ends. The CDR3 is 14 amino acids. This CDR3 is CASSYDGRTDTQYF. The CDR3 DNA follows: TGTGCCAGCAGTTACGACGGTCGCACAGATACGCAGTATTTT.

The chain joins TRBV5-4 to TRBJ2-5; 11 nucleotides align to TRBD1. Trimming took 6 bases from V and 4 from J; bases not matched to a gene: 5. The V gene's germline CDR1 is SGHNT and CDR2 YYREEE (reference sequence). The CDR3 covers 14 residues. The CDR3 DNA reads as TGTGCCAGCACCCGGACAGGGGGCGCAGAGACCCAGTACTTC. Translating it yields CASTRTGGAETQYF.

This clonotype was detected a few times. The V and J genes are TRBV15 and TRBJ1-5; D is possibly TRBD1 (6 bases). Germline assignment: CDR1 LNHNV and CDR2 YYDKDF (reference sequence). The CDR3 totals 14 residues. Trimming took off 0 bases at V and 4 bases at J, with 7 bases between the two ends. The CDR3 loop is CATSREQGNQPQHF. The CDR3 bases are TGTGCCACCAGCAGAGAACAGGGAAATCAGCCCCAGCATTTT. Together with reference TRBV15 and TRBJ1-5, the CDR3 gives the full variable domain: DAMVIQNPRYQVTQFGKPVTLSCSQTLNHNVMYWYQQKSSQAPKLLFHYYDKDFNNEADTPDNFQSRRPNTSFCFLDIRSPGLGDTAMYLCATSREQGNQPQHFGDGTRLSIL.

This chain connects TRBV4-1 to TRBJ1-6; D gene ambiguous. This CDR3 has 14 residues. Germline V gives CDR1 MGHRA, CDR2 YSYEKL. Trimming took off 1 base at V and 6 bases at J, with 7 bases between the two ends. In DNA form, the CDR3 reads TGCGCCAGCAGCCAAGTCCTTAGTAATTCACCCCTCCACTTT. Amino acid sequence: CASSQVLSNSPLHF.

The chain recombines TRBV20-1 with TRBJ2-1, with D maybe TRBD1 (6 bases). The CDR3 runs to 13 residues. The germline V gene encodes CDR1 DFQATT and CDR2 SNEGSKA (reference sequence). Trimming pared 0 bases from V and 6 bases from J, leaving 9 bases between. The CDR3 DNA reads as TGCAGTGCTAGAGATTTGACAGGCAATGAGCAGTTCTTC. Residues: CSARDLTGNEQFF.

This clonotype was observed a handful of times. V gene TRBV3-1 combines with J gene TRBJ1-6, with TRBD1 matching over 8 bases. This CDR3 contains 16 residues. The germline CDR1 and CDR2 sequences are LGHDT and YNNKEL (reference sequence). J gave up 9 bases and V 0 bases, and 7 bases lay outside the gene matches. CDR3 sequence reads: CASSQDWDRKFSPLHF. The CDR3 DNA follows: TGTGCCAGCAGCCAAGATTGGGACAGGAAGTTTTCACCCCTCCACTTT.

In DNA, the CDR3 is TGTGCCAGCAGCCCCTCGACAGGGGCCTACACCGGGGAGCTGTTTTTT. It codes for CASSPSTGAYTGELFF. This rearrangement joins TRBV7-9 to TRBJ2-2, with TRBD1 matching over 8 bases. The CDR3 has 16 amino acids. Germline V lookup: CDR1 SEHNR, CDR2 FQNEAQ (reference sequence). The V segment lost 5 bases and the J segment 3 bases; nucleotides outside the gene matches: 8.

This clonotype was found a few times. The rearrangement joins TRBV12-3 or TRBV12-4 to TRBJ1-1; D unresolved. Between the trimmed V and J ends, which lost 3 bases and 3 bases, there was a span of 8 bases. The CDR3 is 13 amino acids. Here the CDR3 DNA reads TGTGCCAGCAGTTTCAGTCGGGACACTGAAGCTTTCTTT. Translation: CASSFSRDTEAFF.

The chain has TRBV19 and TRBJ2-1, with D tentatively TRBD2 (5 bases). V lost 5 bases and J 13 bases, leaving 15 bases between the germline ends. Germline V lookup: CDR1 LNHDA, CDR2 SQIVND (reference sequence). This CDR3 spans 12 amino acids. The CDR3 reads CASSQLATSQFF. The CDR3 DNA is TGTGCCAGTAGTCAGTTGGCTACTAGTCAGTTCTTC.

There are a few counts of this clonotype. The rearrangement joins TRBV29-1 to TRBJ1-2; D is undetermined. This CDR3 comprises 16 residues. In germline, CDR1 is SQVTM, CDR2 ANQGSEA. The V and J ends lost 4 bases and 2 bases respectively, with 20 bases between them. CDR3 loop: CSVVPPGLEPNYGYTF. CDR3 in DNA: TGCAGCGTTGTCCCCCCAGGACTCGAGCCCAACTATGGCTACACCTTC.

V and J are TRBV11-2 and TRBJ2-7; 9 positions match TRBD1. Germline CDR1 and CDR2: SGHAT and FQNNGV. J was trimmed by 1 base and V by 7 bases; bases with no gene match: 5. The CDR3 is 14 amino acids. The CDR3 DNA is TGTGCCAGCACCAAGGACAGGGGATCCTACGAGCAGTACTTC. The encoded protein is CASTKDRGSYEQYF. The whole variable domain, filled in from reference TRBV11-2 and TRBJ2-7, reads EAGVAQSPRYKIIEKRQSVAFWCNPISGHATLYWYQQILGQGPKLLIQFQNNGVVDDSQLPKDRFSAERLKGVDSTLKIQPAKLEDSAVYLCASTKDRGSYEQYFGPGTRLTVT.

The chain links TRBV6-1 to TRBJ2-3, with TRBD2 as a possible D gene (5 bases). V lost 4 bases and J 1 base, leaving 6 bases between the germline ends. The CDR3 covers 13 residues. Germline V gene sequence: CDR1 MNHNS, CDR2 SASEGT. The CDR3: CASSVRGTDTQYF. The DNA of the CDR3 is TGTGCCAGCAGTGTGCGGGGCACAGATACGCAGTATTTT.

The sample holds a few counts of this clonotype. The chain employs TRBV7-2 and TRBJ1-1; 9 bases agree with TRBD1. The CDR3 is 16 amino acids. Looked up from germline, CDR1 is SGHTA and CDR2 is FQGNSA. The junction had 8 bases not matched to a gene; V was cut back by 2 bases and J by 4 bases. This chain's CDR3 is CASSLSAGQGFTEAFF. CDR3 DNA sequence: TGTGCCAGCAGCTTATCGGCCGGACAGGGGTTCACTGAAGCTTTCTTT.

This clonotype was seen a few times. V and J are TRBV7-9 and TRBJ2-1; 11 bases agree with TRBD1. Trimming removed 11 bases from V and 7 bases from J; junction bases left unmatched: 22. CDR1 is SEHNR, CDR2 FQNEAQ, per germline (reference sequence). This CDR3 has 18 residues. CDR3 nucleotide sequence: TGTGCCGACTCTGACGGACAGGGGGCAGTCGGCAGGAGGAATGAGCAGTTCTTC. Residues: CADSDGQGAVGRRNEQFF.

V gene TRBV20-1 combines with J gene TRBJ1-5, with D unresolved. V gave up 4 bases and J gave up 1 base, with 11 bases separating them. CDR1 is DFQATT, CDR2 SNEGSKA, per germline (reference sequence). The CDR3 covers 14 residues. CDR3 amino acids: CSAKDRPSNQPQHF. CDR3 coding DNA: TGCAGTGCTAAGGATAGGCCCAGCAATCAGCCCCAGCATTTT.

This rearrangement joins TRBV7-9 to TRBJ2-2; 7 positions agree with TRBD1. CDR3 length equals 16 residues. CDR1 is SEHNR and CDR2 is FQNEAQ in the germline V gene (reference sequence). Unmatched junction bases numbered 5, after V lost 4 bases and J lost 0 bases. CDR3 loop: CASSSRQGANTGELFF. In nucleotides, the CDR3 is TGTGCCAGCAGCTCAAGGCAGGGGGCGAACACCGGGGAGCTGTTTTTT.

This clonotype has just a few counts. The genes are TRBV5-6 and TRBJ2-3; D is unclear. CDR1 and CDR2 (germline): SGHDT, YYEEEE. Trimming took off 1 base at V and 2 bases at J, with 11 bases between the two ends. The CDR3 spans 15 residues. The CDR3 loop reads CASSLHHRLTDTQYF. CDR3 sequence (DNA): TGTGCCAGCAGCTTGCACCACAGACTCACAGATACGCAGTATTTT.

The chain has TRBV12-3 or TRBV12-4 and TRBJ1-2, with D possibly TRBD1 on 5 matching bases. This CDR3 is 16 amino acids long. V was shortened by 2 bases and J by 3 bases, with 16 bases between the two germline ends. The CDR3 bases are TGTGCCAGCAGTTTAACTGGGGCGGCAACGTACTATGGCTACACCTTC. The encoded protein is CASSLTGAATYYGYTF.

The rearrangement links TRBV5-1 to TRBJ2-7; 9 bases map to TRBD1. Per the germline V gene, CDR1 is SGHRS and CDR2 is YFSETQ. V shed 4 bases and J 6 bases; nucleotides not matched to a gene: 8. This CDR3 is built from 14 residues. The CDR3 here is CASSIGTGRGEQYV. CDR3 in DNA: TGCGCCAGCAGCATAGGGACAGGGCGTGGCGAGCAGTACGTC.

This clonotype was seen many times. This chain connects TRBV4-3 to TRBJ2-1; D may be TRBD2 (5 bases). The CDR3 extends over 14 amino acids. CDR1 and CDR2 (germline): LGHNA, YSLEER. With 0 bases removed from V and 6 bases from J, the gap between germline ends came to 9 bases. This chain's CDR3 is CASSQEVSVNEQFF. DNA of the CDR3: TGCGCCAGCAGCCAAGAGGTTAGCGTCAATGAGCAGTTCTTC.

This clonotype was detected only a few times. The chain links TRBV6-5 to TRBJ2-7; D is unclear. Germline V gives CDR1 MNHEY, CDR2 SVGAGI. The V gene lost 6 bases and the J gene lost 3 bases, with 21 bases spanning the gap. This CDR3 comprises 16 residues. The CDR3 reads CASSPKADQSSYEQYF. CDR3 DNA: TGTGCCAGCAGCCCAAAGGCGGATCAGTCGAGCTACGAGCAGTACTTC.